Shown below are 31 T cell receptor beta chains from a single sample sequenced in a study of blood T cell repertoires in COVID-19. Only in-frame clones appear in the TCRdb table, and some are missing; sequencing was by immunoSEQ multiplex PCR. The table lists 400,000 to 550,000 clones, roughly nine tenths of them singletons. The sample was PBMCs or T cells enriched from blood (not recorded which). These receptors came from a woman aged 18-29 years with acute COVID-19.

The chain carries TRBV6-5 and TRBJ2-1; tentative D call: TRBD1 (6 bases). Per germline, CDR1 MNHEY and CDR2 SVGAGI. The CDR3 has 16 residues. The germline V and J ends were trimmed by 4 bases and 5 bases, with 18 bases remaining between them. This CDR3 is CASSFTGTLPHNEQFF. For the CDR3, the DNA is TGTGCCAGCAGTTTTACCGGGACACTACCTCACAATGAGCAGTTCTTC.

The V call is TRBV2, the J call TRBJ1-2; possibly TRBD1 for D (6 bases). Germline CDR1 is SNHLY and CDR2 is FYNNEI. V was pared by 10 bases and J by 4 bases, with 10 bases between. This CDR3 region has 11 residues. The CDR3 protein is CATGEIYGYTF. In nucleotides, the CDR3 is TGTGCCACAGGGGAGATCTATGGCTACACCTTC.

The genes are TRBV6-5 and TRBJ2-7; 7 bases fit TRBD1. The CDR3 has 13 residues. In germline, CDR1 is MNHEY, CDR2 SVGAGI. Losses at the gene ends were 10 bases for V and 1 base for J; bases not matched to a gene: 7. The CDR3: CATSMGQSYEQYF. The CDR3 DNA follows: TGTGCCACCTCGATGGGACAGTCCTACGAGCAGTACTTC.

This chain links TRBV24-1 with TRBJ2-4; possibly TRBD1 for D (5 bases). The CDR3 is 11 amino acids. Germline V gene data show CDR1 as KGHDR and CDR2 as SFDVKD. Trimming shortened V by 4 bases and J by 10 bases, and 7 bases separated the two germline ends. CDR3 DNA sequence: TGTGCCACCAGTGAGGGGCAGATTCAGTACTTC. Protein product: CATSEGQIQYF.

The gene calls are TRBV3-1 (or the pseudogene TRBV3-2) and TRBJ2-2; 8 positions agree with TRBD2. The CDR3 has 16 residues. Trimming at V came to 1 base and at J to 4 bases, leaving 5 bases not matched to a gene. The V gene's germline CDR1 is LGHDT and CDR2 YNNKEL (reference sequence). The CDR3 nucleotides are TGTGCCAGCAGCCAAGTCCCTAGCGGGCCCACCGGGGAGCTGTTTTTT. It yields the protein CASSQVPSGPTGELFF.

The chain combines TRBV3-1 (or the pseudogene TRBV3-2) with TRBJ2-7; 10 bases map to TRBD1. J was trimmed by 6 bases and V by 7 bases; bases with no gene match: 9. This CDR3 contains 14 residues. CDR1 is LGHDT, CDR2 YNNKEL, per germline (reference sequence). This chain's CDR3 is CASNSRDRGGEQYF. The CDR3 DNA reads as TGTGCCAGCAACAGCCGGGACAGGGGAGGCGAGCAGTACTTC.

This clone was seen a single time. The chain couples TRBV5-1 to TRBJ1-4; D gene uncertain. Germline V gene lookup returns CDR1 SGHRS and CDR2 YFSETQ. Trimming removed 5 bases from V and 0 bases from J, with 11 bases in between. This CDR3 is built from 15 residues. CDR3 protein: CASRPTTATNEKLFF. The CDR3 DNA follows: TGCGCCAGCAGGCCGACAACTGCAACTAATGAAAAACTGTTTTTT. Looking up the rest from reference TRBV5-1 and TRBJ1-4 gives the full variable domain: KAGVTQTPRYLIKTRGQQVTLSCSPISGHRSVSWYQQTPGQGLQFLFEYFSETQRNKGNFPGRFSGRQFSNSRSEMNVSTLELGDSALYLCASRPTTATNEKLFFGSGTQLSVL.

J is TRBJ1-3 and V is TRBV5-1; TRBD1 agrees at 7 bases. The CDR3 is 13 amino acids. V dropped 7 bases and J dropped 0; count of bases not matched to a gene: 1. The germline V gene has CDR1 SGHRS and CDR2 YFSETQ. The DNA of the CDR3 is TGCGCCAGCTGGGACAGCTCTGGAAACACCATATATTTT. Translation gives CASWDSSGNTIYF.

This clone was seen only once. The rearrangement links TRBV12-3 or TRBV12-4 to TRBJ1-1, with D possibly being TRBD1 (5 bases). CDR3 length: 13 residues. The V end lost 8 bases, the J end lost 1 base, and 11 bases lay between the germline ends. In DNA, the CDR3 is TGTGCCAGCCAAACAGGCCAGAACACTGAAGCTTTCTTT. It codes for CASQTGQNTEAFF.

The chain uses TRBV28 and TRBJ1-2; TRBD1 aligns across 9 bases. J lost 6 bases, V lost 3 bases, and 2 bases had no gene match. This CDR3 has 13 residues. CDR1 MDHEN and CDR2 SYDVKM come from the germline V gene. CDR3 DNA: TGTGCCAGCAGTTTGGGGACAGGGAATGGCTACACCTTC. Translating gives CASSLGTGNGYTF.

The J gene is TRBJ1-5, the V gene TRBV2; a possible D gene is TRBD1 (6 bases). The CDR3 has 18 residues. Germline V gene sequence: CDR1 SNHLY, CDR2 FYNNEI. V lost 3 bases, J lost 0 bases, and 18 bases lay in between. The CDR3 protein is CASSEPGEGAYSNQPQHF. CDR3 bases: TGTGCCAGCAGTGAGCCAGGGGAAGGGGCCTATAGCAATCAGCCCCAGCATTTT. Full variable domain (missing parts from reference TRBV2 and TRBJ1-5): EPEVTQTPSHQVTQMGQEVILRCVPISNHLYFYWYRQILGQKVEFLVSFYNNEISEKSEIFDDQFSVERPDGSNFTLKIRSTKLEDSAMYFCASSEPGEGAYSNQPQHFGDGTRLSIL.

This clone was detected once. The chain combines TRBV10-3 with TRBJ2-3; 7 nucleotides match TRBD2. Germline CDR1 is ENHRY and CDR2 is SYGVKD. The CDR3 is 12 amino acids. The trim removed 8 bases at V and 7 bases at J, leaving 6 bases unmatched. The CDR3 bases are TGTGCCATCGGCGAGGGAGGGAATACGCAGTATTTT. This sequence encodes CAIGEGGNTQYF.

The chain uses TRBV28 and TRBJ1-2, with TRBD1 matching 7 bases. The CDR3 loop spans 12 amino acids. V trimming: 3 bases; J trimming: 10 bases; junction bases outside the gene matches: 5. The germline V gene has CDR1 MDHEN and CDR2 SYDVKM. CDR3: CASSFRQGSYTF. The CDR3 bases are TGTGCCAGCAGTTTCCGACAGGGTTCCTACACCTTC.

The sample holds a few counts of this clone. The CDR3 is CASSPYGNSYEQYF. The CDR3 coding sequence is TGTGCCAGCAGCCCGTACGGGAATTCCTACGAGCAGTACTTC. The genes are TRBV7-2 and TRBJ2-7; possible D gene TRBD2, 5 bases. The CDR3 loop spans 14 amino acids. The germline V gene has CDR1 SGHTA and CDR2 FQGNSA. V lost 5 bases and J lost 1, with 12 bases in between.

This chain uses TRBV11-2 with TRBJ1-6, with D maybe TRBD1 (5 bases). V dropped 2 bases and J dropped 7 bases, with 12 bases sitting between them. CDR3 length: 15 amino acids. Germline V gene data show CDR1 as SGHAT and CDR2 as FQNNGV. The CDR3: CASSLQGSWNSPLHF. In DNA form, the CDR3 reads TGTGCCAGCAGCTTACAGGGCTCTTGGAATTCACCCCTCCACTTT.

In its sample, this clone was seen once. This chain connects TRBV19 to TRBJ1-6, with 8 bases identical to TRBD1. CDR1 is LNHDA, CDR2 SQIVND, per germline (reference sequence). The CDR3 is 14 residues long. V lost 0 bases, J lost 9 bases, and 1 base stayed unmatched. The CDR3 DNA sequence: TGTGCCAGTAGTATAGAGGGACAGGCTTCACCCCTCCACTTT. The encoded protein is CASSIEGQASPLHF. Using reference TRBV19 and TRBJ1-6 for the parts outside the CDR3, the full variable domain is DGGITQSPKYLFRKEGQNVTLSCEQNLNHDAMYWYRQDPGQGLRLIYYSQIVNDFQKGDIAEGYSVSREKKESFPLTVTSAQKNPTAFYLCASSIEGQASPLHFGNGTRLTVT.

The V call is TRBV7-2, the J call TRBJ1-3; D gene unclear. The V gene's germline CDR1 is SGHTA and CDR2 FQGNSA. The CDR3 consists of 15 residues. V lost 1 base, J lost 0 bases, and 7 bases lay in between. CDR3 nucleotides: TGTGCCAGCAGCTTAGGGTCCAGCTCTGGAAACACCATATATTTT. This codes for CASSLGSSSGNTIYF.

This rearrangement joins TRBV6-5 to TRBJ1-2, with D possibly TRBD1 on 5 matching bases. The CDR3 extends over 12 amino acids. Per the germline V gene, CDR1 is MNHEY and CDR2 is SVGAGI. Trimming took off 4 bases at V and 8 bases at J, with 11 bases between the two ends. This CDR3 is CASSLTVEGYTF. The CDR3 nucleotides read TGTGCCAGCAGTTTGACAGTGGAAGGCTACACCTTC.

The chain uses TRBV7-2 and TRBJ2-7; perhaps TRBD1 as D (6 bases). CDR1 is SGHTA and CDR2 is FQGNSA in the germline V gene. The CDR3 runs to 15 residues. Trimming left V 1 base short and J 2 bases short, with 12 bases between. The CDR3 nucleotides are TGTGCCAGCAGCTTAGGAGCAGGGGACCCCTACGAGCAGTACTTC. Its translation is CASSLGAGDPYEQYF.

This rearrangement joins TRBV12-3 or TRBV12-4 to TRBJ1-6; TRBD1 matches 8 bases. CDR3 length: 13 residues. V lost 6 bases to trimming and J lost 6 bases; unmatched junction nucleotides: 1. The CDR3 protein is CASSTGGNSPLHF. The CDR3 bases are TGTGCCAGCAGCACAGGGGGTAATTCACCCCTCCACTTT.

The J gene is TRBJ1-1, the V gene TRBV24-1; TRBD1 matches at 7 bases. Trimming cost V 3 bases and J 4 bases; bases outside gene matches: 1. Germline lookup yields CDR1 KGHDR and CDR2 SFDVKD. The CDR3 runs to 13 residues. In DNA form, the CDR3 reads TGTGCCACCAGTGATGGACAGGTCACTGAAGCTTTCTTT. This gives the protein CATSDGQVTEAFF.

CDR3 DNA sequence: TGTGCCAGTAGAAAACCAGAGGGTTCTGGCTACACCTTC. Its protein product is CASRKPEGSGYTF. The rearrangement joins TRBV19 to TRBJ1-2; no clear D gene. V dropped 6 bases and J dropped 7 bases, with 15 bases sitting between them. CDR1 LNHDA and CDR2 SQIVND come from the germline V gene (reference sequence). The CDR3 spans 13 residues.

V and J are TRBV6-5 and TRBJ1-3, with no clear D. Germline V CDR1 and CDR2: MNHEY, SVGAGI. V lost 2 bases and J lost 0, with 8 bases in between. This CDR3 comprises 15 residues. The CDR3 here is CASSYGLGSGNTIYF. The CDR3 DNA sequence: TGTGCCAGCAGTTACGGGCTGGGCTCTGGAAACACCATATATTTT.

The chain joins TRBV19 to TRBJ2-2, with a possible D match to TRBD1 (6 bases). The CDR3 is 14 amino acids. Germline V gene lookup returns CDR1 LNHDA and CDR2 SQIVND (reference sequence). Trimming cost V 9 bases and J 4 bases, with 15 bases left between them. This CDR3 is CASIQGSVTGELFF. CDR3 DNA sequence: TGTGCCAGCATTCAGGGGTCGGTCACCGGGGAGCTGTTTTTT.

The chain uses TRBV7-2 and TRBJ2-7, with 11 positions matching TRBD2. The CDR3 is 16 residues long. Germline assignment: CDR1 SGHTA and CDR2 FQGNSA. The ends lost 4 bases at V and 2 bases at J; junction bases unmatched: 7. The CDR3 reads CASSSLGLAATYEQYF. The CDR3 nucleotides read TGTGCCAGCAGCTCCCTGGGACTAGCGGCCACCTACGAGCAGTACTTC.

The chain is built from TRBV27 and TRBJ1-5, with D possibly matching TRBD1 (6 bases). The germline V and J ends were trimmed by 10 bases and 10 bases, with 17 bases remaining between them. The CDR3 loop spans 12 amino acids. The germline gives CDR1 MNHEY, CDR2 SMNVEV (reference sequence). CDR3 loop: CATRQERGPQHF. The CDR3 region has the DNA TGTGCCACCAGACAGGAAAGGGGTCCCCAGCATTTT.

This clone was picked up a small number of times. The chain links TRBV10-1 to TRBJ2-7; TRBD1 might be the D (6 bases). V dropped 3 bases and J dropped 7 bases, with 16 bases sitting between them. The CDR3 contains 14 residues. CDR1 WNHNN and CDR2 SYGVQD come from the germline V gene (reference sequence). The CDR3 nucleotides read TGCGCCAGCAGTGAATCCAGGGGTGGGAAAGAGCAGTACTTC. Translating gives CASSESRGGKEQYF.

Here the CDR3 DNA reads TGTGCCAGCAGACAGGGATCCTATGGCTACACCTTC. It specifies CASRQGSYGYTF. The rearrangement uses TRBV14 and TRBJ1-2; D possibly corresponds to TRBD1 (6 bases). The ends were cut back, 6 bases at V and 4 bases at J, with 9 bases in the middle. The germline gives CDR1 SGHDN, CDR2 FVKESK. The CDR3 totals 12 residues.

The CDR3 region has the DNA TGCAGTGCTAGTCGAGACGGGACCTACGAGCAGTACTTC. As protein: CSASRDGTYEQYF. The V and J genes are TRBV20-1 and TRBJ2-7; possible D gene TRBD2, 5 bases. V lost 3 bases to trimming and J lost 2 bases, with 11 bases between them. CDR3 length equals 13 residues. CDR1 is DFQATT, CDR2 SNEGSKA, per germline (reference sequence).

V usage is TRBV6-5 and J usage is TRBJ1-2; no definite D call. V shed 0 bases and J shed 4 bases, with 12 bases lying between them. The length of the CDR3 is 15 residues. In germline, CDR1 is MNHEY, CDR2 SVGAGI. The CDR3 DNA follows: TGTGCCAGCAGTTACTCTTCCGAGGGCCTCTATGGCTACACCTTC. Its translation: CASSYSSEGLYGYTF.

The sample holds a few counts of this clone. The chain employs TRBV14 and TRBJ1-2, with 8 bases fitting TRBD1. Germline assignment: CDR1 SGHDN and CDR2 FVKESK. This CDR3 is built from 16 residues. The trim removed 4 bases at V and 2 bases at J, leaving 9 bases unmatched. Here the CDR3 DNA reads TGTGCCAGCAGCCGGCTGTTGGACAGGGAAAACTATGGCTACACCTTC. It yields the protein CASSRLLDRENYGYTF.